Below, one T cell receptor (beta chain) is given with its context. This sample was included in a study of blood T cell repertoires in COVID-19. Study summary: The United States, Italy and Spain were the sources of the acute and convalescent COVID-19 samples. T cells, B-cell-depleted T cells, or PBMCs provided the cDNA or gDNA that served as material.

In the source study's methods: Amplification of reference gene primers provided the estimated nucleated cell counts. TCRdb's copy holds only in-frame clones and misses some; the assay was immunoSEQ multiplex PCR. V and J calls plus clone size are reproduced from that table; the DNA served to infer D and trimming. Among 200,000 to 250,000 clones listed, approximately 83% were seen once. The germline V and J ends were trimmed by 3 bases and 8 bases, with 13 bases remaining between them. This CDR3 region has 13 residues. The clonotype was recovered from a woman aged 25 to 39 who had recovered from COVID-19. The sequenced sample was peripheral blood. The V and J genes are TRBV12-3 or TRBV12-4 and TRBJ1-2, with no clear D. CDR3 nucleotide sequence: TGTGCCAGCAGTTTGGGCAGCCAGAGCGGCTACACCTTC. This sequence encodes CASSLGSQSGYTF.